This T cell receptor (beta chain) was recorded in a study of T cells in Graves' hyperthyroidism and ophthalmopathy. The wider study: Once the initial diagnosis was made, peripheral blood was obtained before any treatment.

The CDR3 runs 15 residues. V trimming: 5 bases; J trimming: 5 bases; junction bases outside the gene matches: 7. Germline-derived CDR1 and CDR2 are SEHNR and FQNEAQ (reference sequence). Researchers amplified the TCR beta CDR3 regions from RNA transcripts. An initial round of RT-PCR targeting the TCR CDR3 relied on the HTBI primer set. TCRdb ran MiXCR on the multiplex PCR reads and lists one entry per CDR3 protein. The sample has 550,000 to 800,000 distinct CDR3 sequences, 15% to 20% seen once. Study-wide results and caveats: Using 13 V-J features, a model discriminated ophthalmopathy from stable hyperthyroidism.

A note on this clonotype: The antigen is undetermined.

This TCR was recovered from a man in his late teens or twenties with Graves' hyperthyroidism. This chain connects TRBV7-9 to TRBJ2-7; 12 bases map to TRBD2. The sequenced material came from blood. The CDR3 region has the DNA TGTGCCAGCAGCCTCAGACTAGCGGGAGAGGACGAGCAGTACTTC. It yields the protein CASSLRLAGEDEQYF.